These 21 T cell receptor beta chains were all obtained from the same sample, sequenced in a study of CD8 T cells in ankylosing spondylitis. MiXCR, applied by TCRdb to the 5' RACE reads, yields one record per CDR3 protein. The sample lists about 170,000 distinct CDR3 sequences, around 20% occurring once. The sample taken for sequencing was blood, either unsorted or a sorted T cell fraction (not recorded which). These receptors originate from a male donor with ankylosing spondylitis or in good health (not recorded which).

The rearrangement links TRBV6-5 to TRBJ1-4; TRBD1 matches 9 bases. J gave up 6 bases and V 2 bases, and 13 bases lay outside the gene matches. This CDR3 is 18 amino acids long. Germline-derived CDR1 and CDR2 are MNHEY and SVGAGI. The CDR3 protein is CASSYRRPGQGAHEKLFF. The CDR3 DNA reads TGTGCCAGCAGTTACCGCCGCCCGGGACAGGGAGCCCATGAAAAACTGTTTTTT.

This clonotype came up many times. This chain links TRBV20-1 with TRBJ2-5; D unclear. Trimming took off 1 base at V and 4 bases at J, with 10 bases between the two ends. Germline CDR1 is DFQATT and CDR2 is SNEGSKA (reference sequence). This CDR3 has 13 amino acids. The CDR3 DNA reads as TGCAGTGCTAGAGTCCAGCGCGCAGAGACCCAGTACTTC. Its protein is CSARVQRAETQYF.

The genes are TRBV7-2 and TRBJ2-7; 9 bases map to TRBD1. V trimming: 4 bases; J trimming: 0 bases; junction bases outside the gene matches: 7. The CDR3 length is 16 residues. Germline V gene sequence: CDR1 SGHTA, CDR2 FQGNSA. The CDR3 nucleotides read TGTGCCAGCAGCTCCCCGCCGGACAGGGGCTCCTACGAGCAGTACTTC. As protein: CASSSPPDRGSYEQYF. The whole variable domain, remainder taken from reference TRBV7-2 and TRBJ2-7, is GAGVSQSPSNKVTEKGKDVELRCDPISGHTALYWYRQSLGQGLEFLIYFQGNSAPDKSGLPSDRFSAERTGGSVSTLTIQRTQQEDSAVYLCASSSPPDRGSYEQYFGPGTRLTVT.

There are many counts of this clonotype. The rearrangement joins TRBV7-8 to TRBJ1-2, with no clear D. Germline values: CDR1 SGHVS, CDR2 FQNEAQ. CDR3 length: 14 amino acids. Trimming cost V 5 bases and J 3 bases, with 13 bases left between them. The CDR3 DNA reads TGTGCCAGCAGCCGGGCCTCCCCAGACTATGGCTACACCTTC. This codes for CASSRASPDYGYTF.

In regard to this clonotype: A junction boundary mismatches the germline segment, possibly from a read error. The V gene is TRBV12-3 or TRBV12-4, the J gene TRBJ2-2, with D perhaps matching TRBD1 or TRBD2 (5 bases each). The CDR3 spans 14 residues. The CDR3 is CASSLGQGSGALFF. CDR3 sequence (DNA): TGTGCCAGCAGTTTAGGTCAGGGCTCCGGGGCGCTGTTTTTT.

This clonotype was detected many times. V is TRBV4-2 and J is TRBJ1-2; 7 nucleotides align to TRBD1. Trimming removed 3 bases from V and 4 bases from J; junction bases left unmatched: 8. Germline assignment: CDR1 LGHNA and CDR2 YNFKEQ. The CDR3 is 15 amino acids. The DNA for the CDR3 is TGTGCCAGCAGCCAGCCATTGGGACAGAGCTATGGCTACACCTTC. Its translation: CASSQPLGQSYGYTF.

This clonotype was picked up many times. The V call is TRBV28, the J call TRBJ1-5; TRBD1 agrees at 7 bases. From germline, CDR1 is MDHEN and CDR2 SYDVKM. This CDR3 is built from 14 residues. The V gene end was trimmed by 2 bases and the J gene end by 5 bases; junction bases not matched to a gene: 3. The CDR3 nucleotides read TGTGCCAGCAGTTTAGAACAGGGGCATCAGCCCCAGCATTTT. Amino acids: CASSLEQGHQPQHF.

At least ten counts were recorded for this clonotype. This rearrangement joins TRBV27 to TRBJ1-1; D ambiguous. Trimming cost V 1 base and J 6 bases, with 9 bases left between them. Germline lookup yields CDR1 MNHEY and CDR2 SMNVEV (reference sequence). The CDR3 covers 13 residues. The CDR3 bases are TGTGCCAGCAGTTTATGGGGATTCGCTGAAGCTTTCTTT. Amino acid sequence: CASSLWGFAEAFF.

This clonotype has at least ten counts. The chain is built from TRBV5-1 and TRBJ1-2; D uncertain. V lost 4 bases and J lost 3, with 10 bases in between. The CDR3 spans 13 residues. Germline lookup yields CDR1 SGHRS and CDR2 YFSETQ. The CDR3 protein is CASSPERYYGYTF. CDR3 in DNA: TGCGCCAGCAGCCCCGAGCGGTACTATGGCTACACCTTC.

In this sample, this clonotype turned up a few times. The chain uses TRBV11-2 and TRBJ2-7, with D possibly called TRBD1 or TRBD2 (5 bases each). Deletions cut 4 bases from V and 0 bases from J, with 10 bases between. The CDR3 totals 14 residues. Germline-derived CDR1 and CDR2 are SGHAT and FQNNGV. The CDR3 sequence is CASSSGTYSYEQYF. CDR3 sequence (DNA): TGTGCCAGCAGCTCCGGGACGTACTCCTACGAGCAGTACTTC.

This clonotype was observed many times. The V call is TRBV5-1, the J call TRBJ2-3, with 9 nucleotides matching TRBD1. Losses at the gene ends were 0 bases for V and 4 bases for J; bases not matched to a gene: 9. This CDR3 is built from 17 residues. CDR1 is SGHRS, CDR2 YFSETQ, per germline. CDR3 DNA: TGCGCCAGCAGCTTGGGATTCCCGGGACAGGGTCCAGATACGCAGTATTTT. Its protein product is CASSLGFPGQGPDTQYF. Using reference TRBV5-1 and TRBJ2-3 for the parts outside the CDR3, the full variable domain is KAGVTQTPRYLIKTRGQQVTLSCSPISGHRSVSWYQQTPGQGLQFLFEYFSETQRNKGNFPGRFSGRQFSNSRSEMNVSTLELGDSALYLCASSLGFPGQGPDTQYFGPGTRLTVL.

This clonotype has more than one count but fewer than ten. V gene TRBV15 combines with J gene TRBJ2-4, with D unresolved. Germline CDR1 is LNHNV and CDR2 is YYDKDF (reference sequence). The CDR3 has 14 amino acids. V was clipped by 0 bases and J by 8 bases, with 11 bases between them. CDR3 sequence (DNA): TGTGCCACCAGCAGAGAGGAGCTTCAGGACATTCAGTACTTC. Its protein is CATSREELQDIQYF.

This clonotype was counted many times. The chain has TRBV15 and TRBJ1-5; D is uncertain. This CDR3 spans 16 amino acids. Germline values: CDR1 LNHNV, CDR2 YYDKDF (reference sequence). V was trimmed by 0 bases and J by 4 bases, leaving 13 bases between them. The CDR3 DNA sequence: TGTGCCACCAGCAGAGACTGGATTCAAAATAATCAGCCCCAGCATTTT. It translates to CATSRDWIQNNQPQHF.

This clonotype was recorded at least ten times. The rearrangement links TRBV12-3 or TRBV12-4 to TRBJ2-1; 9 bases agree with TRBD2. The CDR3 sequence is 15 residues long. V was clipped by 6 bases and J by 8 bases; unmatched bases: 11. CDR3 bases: TGTGCCAGCAGCGCTGGTAGCGGGAGTCTCTATGAGCAGTTCTTC. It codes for CASSAGSGSLYEQFF.

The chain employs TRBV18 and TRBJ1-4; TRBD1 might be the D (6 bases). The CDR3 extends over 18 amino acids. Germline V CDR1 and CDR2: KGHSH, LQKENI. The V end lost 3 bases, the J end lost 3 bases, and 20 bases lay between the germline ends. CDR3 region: CASSPFGQTIGANEKLFF. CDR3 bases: TGTGCCAGCTCACCCTTCGGACAGACAATTGGGGCTAATGAAAAACTGTTTTTT.

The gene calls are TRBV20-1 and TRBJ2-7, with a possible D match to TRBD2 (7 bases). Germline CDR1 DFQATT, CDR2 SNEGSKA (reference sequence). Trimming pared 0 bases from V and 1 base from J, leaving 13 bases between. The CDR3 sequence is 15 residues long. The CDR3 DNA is TGCAGTGCTAGAGATGGGGGGGCTTGGTCCTACGAGCAGTACTTC. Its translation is CSARDGGAWSYEQYF.

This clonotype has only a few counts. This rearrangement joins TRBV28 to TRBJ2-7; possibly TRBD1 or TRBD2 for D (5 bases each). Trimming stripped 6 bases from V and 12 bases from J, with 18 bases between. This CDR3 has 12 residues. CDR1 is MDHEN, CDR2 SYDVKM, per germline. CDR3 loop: CASRGRNLGAYF. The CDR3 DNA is TGTGCCAGCAGGGGACGTAATCTAGGGGCGTACTTC.

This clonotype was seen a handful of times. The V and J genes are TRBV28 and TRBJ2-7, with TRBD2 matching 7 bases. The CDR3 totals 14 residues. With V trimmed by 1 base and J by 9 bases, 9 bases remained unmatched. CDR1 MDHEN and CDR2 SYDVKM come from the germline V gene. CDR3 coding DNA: TGTGCCAGCAGTTTATTCTCAGCGGGACCGGGGCAGTACTTC. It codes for CASSLFSAGPGQYF.

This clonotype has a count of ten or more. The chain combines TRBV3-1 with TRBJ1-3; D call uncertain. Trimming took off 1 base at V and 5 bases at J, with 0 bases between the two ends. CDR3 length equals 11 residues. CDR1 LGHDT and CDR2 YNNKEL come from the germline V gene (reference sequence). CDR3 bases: TGTGCCAGCAGCCAAGGAAACACCATATATTTT. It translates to CASSQGNTIYF.

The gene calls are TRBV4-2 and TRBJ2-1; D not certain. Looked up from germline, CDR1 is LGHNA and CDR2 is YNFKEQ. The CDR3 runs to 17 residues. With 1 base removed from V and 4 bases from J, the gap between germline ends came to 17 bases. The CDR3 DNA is TGTGCCAGCAGCCAAGTAACGGTCCGGTTAGGGTACAATGAGCAGTTCTTC. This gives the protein CASSQVTVRLGYNEQFF.

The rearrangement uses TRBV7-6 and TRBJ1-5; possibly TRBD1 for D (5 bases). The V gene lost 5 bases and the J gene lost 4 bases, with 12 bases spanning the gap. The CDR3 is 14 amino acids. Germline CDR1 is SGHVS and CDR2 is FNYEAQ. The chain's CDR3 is CASSPTGPNQPQHF. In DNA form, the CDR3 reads TGTGCCAGCAGCCCCACAGGCCCGAATCAGCCCCAGCATTTT.